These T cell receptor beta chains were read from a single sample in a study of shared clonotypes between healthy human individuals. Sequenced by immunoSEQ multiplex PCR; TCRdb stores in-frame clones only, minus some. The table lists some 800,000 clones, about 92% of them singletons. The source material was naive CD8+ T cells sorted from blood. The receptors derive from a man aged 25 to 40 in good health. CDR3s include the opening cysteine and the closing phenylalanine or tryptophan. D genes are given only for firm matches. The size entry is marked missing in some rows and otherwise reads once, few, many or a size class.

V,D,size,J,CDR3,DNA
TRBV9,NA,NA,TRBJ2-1,CVSSGYPLAANNEQFF,TGTGTCAGCAGCGGATACCCTTTGGCGGCTAACAATGAGCAGTTCTTC
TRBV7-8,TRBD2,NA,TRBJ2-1,CASTLLTSGNEQFF,TGTGCCAGCACCCTACTGACTAGCGGGAATGAGCAGTTCTTC
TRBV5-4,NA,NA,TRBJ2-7,CASSPGVSYEQYF,TGTGCCAGCAGCCCCGGAGTTTCCTACGAGCAGTACTTC
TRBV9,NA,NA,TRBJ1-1,CASTGPMGTEAFF,TGTGCCAGCACGGGTCCGATGGGCACTGAAGCTTTCTTT
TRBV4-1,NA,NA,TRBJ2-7,CASSQVAGSYEQYF,TGCGCCAGCAGCCAAGTAGCAGGCTCCTACGAGCAGTACTTC
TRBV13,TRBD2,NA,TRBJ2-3,CASSLRVSGRDTQYF,TGTGCCAGCAGCTTACGAGTTAGCGGGAGGGATACGCAGTATTTT
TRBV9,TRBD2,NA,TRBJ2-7,CASSLGWTSGAYEQYF,TGTGCCAGCAGCCTAGGGTGGACTAGCGGAGCTTACGAGCAGTACTTC
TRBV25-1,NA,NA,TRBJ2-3,CASSADTQYF,TGTGCCAGCAGTGCCGATACGCAGTATTTT
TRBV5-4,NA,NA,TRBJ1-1,CASSLAGGELQF,TGTGCCAGCAGCTTGGCGGGGGGGGAACTCCAATTT
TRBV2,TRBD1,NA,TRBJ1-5,CASRATGGWDQPQHF,TGTGCCAGCAGAGCTACAGGGGGTTGGGATCAGCCCCAGCATTTT
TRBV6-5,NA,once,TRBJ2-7,CASTPGEGAGEQYF,TGTGCCAGCACCCCCGGGGAGGGGGCCGGCGAGCAGTACTTC
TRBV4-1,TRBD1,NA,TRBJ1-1,CASSQSGTANTEAFF,TGCGCCAGCAGCCAATCTGGGACAGCGAACACTGAAGCTTTCTTT
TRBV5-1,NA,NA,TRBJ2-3,CASSYSTLTDTQYF,TGCGCCAGCAGCTACTCGACTCTCACAGATACGCAGTATTTT
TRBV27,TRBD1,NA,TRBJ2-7,CASSIYRGHYEQYF,TGTGCCAGCAGTATCTACAGGGGGCACTACGAGCAGTACTTC
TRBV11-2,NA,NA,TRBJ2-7,CASSPPPLASSYEQYF,TGTGCCAGCAGCCCCCCCCCTCTAGCGAGCTCCTACGAGCAGTACTTC
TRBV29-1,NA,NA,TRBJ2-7,CSGEQGYEQYF,TGCAGCGGTGAACAGGGCTACGAGCAGTACTTC
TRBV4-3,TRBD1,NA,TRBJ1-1,CASSQGQGADTEAFF,TGCGCCAGCAGCCAAGGGCAGGGGGCAGACACTGAAGCTTTCTTT
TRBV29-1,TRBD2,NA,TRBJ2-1,CSLRDYYNEQFF,TGCAGTCTCCGGGACTACTACAATGAGCAGTTCTTC
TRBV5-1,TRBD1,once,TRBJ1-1,CASSNGQGGYTEAFF,TGCGCCAGCAGCAATGGACAGGGGGGTTACACTGAAGCTTTCTTT
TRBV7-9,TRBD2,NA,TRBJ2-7,CASSFPGGTSGRWEYEQYF,TGTGCCAGCAGCTTTCCGGGGGGGACTAGCGGGAGATGGGAGTACGAGCAGTACTTC
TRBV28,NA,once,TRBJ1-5,CASGRRGTSNQPQHF,TGTGCCAGCGGCAGGCGGGGGACGAGCAATCAGCCCCAGCATTTT
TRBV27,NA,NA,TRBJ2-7,CASSLGTGRYEQYF,TGTGCCAGCAGTCTCGGGACCGGACGCTACGAGCAGTACTTC
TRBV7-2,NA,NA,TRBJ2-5,CASSLGGPETQYF,TGTGCCAGCAGCTTAGGGGGGCCTGAGACCCAGTACTTC
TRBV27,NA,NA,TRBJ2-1,CASSLLTDNNEQFF,TGTGCCAGCAGTTTGCTGACAGATAACAATGAGCAGTTCTTC
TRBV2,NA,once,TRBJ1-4,CASSSVVANEKLFF,TGTGCCAGCAGCTCAGTGGTTGCTAATGAAAAACTGTTTTTT
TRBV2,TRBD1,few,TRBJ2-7,CASSGGTDEQYF,TGTGCCAGCAGTGGAGGGACAGACGAGCAGTACTTC
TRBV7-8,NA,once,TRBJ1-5,CASSEMEGESEPQHF,TGTGCCAGCAGCGAGATGGAGGGGGAGAGTGAGCCCCAGCATTTT
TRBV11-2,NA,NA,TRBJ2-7,CASSRGKNEQYF,TGTGCCAGCAGTCGGGGGAAAAACGAGCAGTACTTC
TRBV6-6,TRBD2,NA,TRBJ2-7,CASSFPTSARYEQYF,TGTGCCAGCAGTTTCCCGACTAGCGCAAGATACGAGCAGTACTTC
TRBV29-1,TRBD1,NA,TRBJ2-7,CSVVGTVSLTYEQYF,TGCAGCGTAGTAGGGACAGTGTCATTAACCTACGAGCAGTACTTC
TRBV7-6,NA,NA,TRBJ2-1,CASSLLSTAEQFF,TGTGCCAGCAGCTTACTGAGTACTGCTGAGCAGTTCTTC
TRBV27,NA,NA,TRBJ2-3,CASSMGSLVGDTQYF,TGTGCCAGCTCTATGGGCTCCCTTGTTGGAGATACGCAGTATTTT
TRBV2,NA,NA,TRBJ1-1,CATRAYGGTEAFF,TGTGCGACACGAGCTTATGGAGGCACTGAAGCTTTCTTT
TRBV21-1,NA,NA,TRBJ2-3,CASKPLKSGDTDTQYF,TGTGCCAGCAAACCTCTCAAATCGGGGGACACAGATACGCAGTATTTT
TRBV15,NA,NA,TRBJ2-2,CATSSGRGVVGELFF,TGTGCCACCAGCAGTGGCAGGGGGGTGGTTGGGGAGCTGTTTTTT
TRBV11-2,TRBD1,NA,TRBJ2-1,CASSQGQGVYNEQFF,TGTGCCAGCAGCCAAGGACAGGGGGTCTACAATGAGCAGTTCTTC
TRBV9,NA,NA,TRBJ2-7,CASSGDRNEQYF,TGTGCCAGCAGCGGAGACAGAAACGAGCAGTACTTC
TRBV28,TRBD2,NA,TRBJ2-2,CASSLAGVDTGELFF,TGTGCCAGCAGTTTGGCGGGGGTGGACACCGGGGAGCTGTTTTTT
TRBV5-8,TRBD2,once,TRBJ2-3,CASSHGTSGMDTQYF,TGTGCCAGCAGCCATGGGACTAGCGGGATGGATACGCAGTATTTT
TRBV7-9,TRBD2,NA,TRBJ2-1,CASSWVAGEMFF,TGTGCCAGCAGCTGGGTAGCGGGAGAAATGTTCTTC